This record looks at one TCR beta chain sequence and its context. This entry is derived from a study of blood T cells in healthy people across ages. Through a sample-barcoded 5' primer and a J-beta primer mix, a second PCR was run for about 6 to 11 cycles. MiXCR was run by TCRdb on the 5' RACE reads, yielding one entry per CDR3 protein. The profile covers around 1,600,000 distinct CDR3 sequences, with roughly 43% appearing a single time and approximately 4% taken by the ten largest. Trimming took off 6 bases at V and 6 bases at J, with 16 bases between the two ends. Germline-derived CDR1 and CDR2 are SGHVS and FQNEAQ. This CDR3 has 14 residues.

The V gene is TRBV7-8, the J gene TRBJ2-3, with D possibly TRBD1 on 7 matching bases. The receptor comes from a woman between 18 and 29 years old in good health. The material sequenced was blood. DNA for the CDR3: TGTGCCAGCAGGAGGGACAGCGGGTTTGATACGCAGTATTTT. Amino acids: CASRRDSGFDTQYF.